The following is a T cell receptor (beta chain) sequence with its context. This clonotype was seen at least ten times. Its antigen is currently not known. No base qualities exist here, and no much larger clone lies one base off it. The library relied on multiplex PCR. The data were produced on an Illumina HiSeq 4000. TCR beta libraries were built with iRepertoire HTBI primers and Arm-PCR amplification of CDR3 regions. PCR products were gel purified before sequencing. Per the authors' processing: Gene usage analysis of CDR3 amino acid clonotypes used the 62 TRBV and around 13 TRBJ segments found across samples. COPE and FqMerger were used to merge filtered high-quality paired reads into contigs. BLAST was used to align contigs to IMGT TRBV, TRBD and TRBJ reference genes, and CDR3 was defined according to IMGT. Any clonotype with a frequency above 0.1% was classified as a highly expanded clone. Repertoire diversity was measured by Shannon entropy, and V-J evenness by the Gini coefficient. Clonotypes shared by more than one individual were considered public. Clones were called with MiXCR by TCRdb after fastp trimmed the public reads at Q25, and only in-frame beta chains were retained. Under each unique CDR3 protein, matching rows form one entry showing the most common genes and DNA. TCRdb's processing, not the authors', yielded these V and J calls. For this sample there are a few hundred thousand distinct CDR3 sequences; around 20% appear just once. Around three fifths of the sample belongs to the ten largest clones.

This entry comes from a study of regulatory T cells in long-lasting Graves disease (dated by TCRdb to the early 2020s). Notes on the research overall: Persistent Graves' disease meant more than 5 years of antithyroid drug treatment with TSH receptor autoantibodies that stayed positive. In the clinical cohort, patients with persistent Graves' disease had used antithyroid drugs for an average of roughly ten years. A total of 35 or so samples were covered by TCR sequencing, comprising approximately 13 persistent and around 20 newly diagnosed Graves' disease patients. The study was conducted in China and was registered as a clinical trial. This study used TCR sequencing and RNA sequencing of peripheral blood to compare persistent Graves' disease patients against newly diagnosed Graves' disease patients.

Explained via the paper, the time point label denotes: persistent/refractory GD, antithyroid drugs over 5 years with positive TRAb. For both TCR sequencing and RNA sequencing, RNA was extracted from PBMCs in TRIzol. The diagnosis of Graves' disease was made according to American Thyroid Association guidelines. Patients were recruited from an endocrinology department in Xi'an, China. Each patient gave approximately 9.7 milliliters of peripheral blood, collected in an EDTA anticoagulant tube. Ficoll Paque Plus density gradient separation was used to isolate PBMCs, and no additional T cell sorting was done. An Agilent 2100 Bioanalyzer and agarose gel were used to check RNA quality, while a NanoDrop 2000 measured RNA concentration. Beyond this particular receptor, the publication reports: As a limitation, the authors acknowledged that the small sample size may reduce accuracy. TRBV28, TRBJ1-2 and TRBJ2-5 were preferentially used in persistent disease, while TRBV20-1 and TRBJ2-1 were favored in newly diagnosed disease. Lower TCR Shannon entropy and fewer highly expanded clones were observed in persistent Graves' disease patients than in newly diagnosed patients, which suggested clonal expansion. Only the TCR beta chain was sequenced and analyzed. Peripheral blood alone was examined, since thyroid tissue, which constituted the primary lesion, could not be accessed. More public clonotypes were shared among persistent patients (over 2,500) than among newly diagnosed patients (more than 950).

From the cysteine through the phenylalanine, the CDR3 covers 15 amino acids. Solely the CDR3 DNA is kept, with 45 bases framed from the first base. As encoded in the germline V gene (reference sequence), CDR1 is DFQATT while CDR2 is SNEGSKA. Here V drops 3 bases and J drops 2 bases, and the junction holds 8 bases not matched to any gene. Recombination linked TRBV20-1 to TRBJ2-7; 9 junctional bases match TRBD1. The input for sequencing was peripheral blood mononuclear cells (PBMCs), taken when the disease was refractory, from a patient treated with antithyroid drugs. This TCR was recovered from a female donor with Graves disease. This receptor has the CDR3 CSASRQGVNTYEQYF. DNA sequence: TGCAGTGCTAGTAGACAGGGGGTGAATACCTACGAGCAGTACTTC.